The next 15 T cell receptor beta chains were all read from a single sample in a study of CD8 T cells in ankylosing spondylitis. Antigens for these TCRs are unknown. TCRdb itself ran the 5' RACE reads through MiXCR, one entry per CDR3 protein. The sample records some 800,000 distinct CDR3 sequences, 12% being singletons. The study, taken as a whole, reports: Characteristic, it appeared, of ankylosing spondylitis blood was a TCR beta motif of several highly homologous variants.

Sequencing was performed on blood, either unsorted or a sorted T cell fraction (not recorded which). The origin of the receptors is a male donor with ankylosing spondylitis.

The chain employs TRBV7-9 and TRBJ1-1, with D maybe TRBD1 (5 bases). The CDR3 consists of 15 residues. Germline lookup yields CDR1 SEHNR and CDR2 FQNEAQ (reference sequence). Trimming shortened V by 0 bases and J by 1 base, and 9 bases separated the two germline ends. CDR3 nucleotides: TGTGCCAGCAGCTTAGCTGTGACAGAGAACACTGAAGCTTTCTTT. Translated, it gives CASSLAVTENTEAFF.

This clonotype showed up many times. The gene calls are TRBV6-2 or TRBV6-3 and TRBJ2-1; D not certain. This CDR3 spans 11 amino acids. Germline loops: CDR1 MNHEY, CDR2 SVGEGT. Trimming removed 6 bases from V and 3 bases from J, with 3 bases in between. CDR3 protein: CASSNYNEQFF. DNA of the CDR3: TGTGCCAGCAGCAACTACAATGAGCAGTTCTTC.

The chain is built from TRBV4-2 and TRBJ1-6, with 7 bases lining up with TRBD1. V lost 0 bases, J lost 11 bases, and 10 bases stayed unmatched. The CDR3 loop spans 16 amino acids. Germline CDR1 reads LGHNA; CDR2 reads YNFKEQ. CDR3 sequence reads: CASSQDLDRAMTPLHF. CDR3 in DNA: TGTGCCAGCAGCCAAGATCTTGACAGGGCCATGACACCCCTCCACTTT.

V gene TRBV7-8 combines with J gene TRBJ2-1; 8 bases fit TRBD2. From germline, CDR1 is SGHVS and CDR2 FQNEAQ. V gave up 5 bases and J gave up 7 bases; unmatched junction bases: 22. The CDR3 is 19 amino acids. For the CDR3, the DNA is TGTGCCAGCAGCGCGGAACGAGCGGGAGTCGGGTTCGGAAGGAATGAGCAGTTCTTC. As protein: CASSAERAGVGFGRNEQFF.

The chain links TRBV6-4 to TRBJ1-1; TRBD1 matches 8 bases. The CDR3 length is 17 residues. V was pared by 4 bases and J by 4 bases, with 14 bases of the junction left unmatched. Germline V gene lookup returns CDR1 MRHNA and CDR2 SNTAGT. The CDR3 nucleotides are TGTGCCAGCAGTGCCCACGGACAGGGTTCAGTTGGCACTGAAGCTTTCTTT. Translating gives CASSAHGQGSVGTEAFF.

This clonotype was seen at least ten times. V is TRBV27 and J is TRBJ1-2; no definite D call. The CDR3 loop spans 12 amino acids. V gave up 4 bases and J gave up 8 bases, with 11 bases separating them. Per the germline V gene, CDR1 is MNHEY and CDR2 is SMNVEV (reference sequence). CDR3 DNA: TGTGCCAGCAGTTCAAGATTCGACGGCTACACCTTC. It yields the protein CASSSRFDGYTF.

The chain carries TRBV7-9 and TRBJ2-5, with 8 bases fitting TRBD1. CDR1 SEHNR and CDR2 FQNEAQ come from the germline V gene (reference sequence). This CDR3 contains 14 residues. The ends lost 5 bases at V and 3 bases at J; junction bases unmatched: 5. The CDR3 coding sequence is TGTGCCAGCAGCCCACAGGGGGGAGAAGAGACCCAGTACTTC. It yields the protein CASSPQGGEETQYF.

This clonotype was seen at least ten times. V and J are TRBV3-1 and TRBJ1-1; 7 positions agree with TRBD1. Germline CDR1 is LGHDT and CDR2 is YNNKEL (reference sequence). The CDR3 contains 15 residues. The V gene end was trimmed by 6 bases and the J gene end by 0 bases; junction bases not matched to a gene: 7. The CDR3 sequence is CASRLTDRVNTEAFF. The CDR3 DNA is TGTGCCAGCAGACTTACCGACAGGGTGAACACTGAAGCTTTCTTT.

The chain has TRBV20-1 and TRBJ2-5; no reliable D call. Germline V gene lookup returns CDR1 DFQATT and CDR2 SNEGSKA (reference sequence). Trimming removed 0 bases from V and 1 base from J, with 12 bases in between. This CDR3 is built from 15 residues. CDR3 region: CSAREEVLRQETQYF. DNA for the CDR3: TGCAGTGCTAGAGAGGAAGTCCTCCGCCAAGAGACCCAGTACTTC.

The CDR3: CASSLPGHVGHGKNIQYF. Here the CDR3 DNA reads TGTGCCAGCAGCTTGCCCGGACACGTGGGACACGGCAAAAACATTCAGTACTTC. The gene calls are TRBV5-6 and TRBJ2-4; D is perhaps TRBD1 (6 bases). Per germline, CDR1 SGHDT and CDR2 YYEEEE. Trimming removed 1 base at V and 3 bases at J, with 20 bases between. The CDR3 is 18 residues long. The full variable domain, its missing parts supplied by reference TRBV5-6 and TRBJ2-4, is DAGVTQSPTHLIKTRGQQVTLRCSPKSGHDTVSWYQQALGQGPQFIFQYYEEEERQRGNFPDRFSGHQFPNYSSELNVNALLLGDSALYLCASSLPGHVGHGKNIQYFGAGTRLSVL.

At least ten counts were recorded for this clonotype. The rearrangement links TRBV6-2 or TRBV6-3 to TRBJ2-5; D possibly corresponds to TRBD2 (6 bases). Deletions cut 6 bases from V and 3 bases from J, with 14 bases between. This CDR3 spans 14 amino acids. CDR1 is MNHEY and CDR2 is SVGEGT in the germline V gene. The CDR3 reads CASRRRGPKETQYF. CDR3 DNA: TGTGCCAGCAGAAGGAGGGGACCCAAAGAGACCCAGTACTTC.

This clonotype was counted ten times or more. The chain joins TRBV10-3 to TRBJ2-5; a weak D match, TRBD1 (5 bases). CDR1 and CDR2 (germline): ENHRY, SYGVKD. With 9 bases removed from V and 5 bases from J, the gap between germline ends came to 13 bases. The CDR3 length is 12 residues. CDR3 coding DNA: TGTGCCATAGCACAGGACGGGGAGACCCAGTACTTC. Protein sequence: CAIAQDGETQYF.

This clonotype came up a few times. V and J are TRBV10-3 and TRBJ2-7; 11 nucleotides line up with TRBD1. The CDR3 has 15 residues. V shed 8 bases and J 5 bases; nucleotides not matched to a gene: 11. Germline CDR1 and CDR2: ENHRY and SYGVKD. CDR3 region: CAIGEDRGLFNEQYF. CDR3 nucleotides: TGTGCCATCGGGGAGGACAGGGGGCTGTTCAACGAGCAGTACTTC.

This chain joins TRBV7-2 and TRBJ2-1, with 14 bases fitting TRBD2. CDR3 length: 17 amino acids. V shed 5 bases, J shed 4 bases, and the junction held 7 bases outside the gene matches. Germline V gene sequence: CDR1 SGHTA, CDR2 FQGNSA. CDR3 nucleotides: TGTGCCAGCAGCATATACCGGACTAGCGGGAGGTACAATGAGCAGTTCTTC. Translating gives CASSIYRTSGRYNEQFF.

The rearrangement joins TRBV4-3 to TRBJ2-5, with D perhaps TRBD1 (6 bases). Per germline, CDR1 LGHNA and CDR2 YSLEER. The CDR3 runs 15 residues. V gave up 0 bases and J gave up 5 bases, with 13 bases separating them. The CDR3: CASSQEGRGGETQYF. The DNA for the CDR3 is TGCGCCAGCAGCCAAGAGGGACGAGGGGGTGAGACCCAGTACTTC.